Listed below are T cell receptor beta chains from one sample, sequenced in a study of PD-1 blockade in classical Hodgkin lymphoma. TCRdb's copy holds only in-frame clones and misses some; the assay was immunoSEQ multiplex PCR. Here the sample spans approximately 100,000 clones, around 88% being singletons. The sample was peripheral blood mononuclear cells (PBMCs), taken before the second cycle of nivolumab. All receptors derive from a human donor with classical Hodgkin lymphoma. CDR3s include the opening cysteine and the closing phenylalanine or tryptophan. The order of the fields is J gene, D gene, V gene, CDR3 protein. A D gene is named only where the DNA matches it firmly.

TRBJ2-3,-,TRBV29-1,CSGEGGGDTQYF
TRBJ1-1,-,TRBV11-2,CASSFFLTEAFF
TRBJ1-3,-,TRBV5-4,CASSLSGFPGNTIYF
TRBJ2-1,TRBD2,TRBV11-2,CASSPRGGAGALSYNEQFF
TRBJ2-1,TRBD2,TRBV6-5,CASSTRLADYNEQFF
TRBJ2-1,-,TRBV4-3,CASSQDSYTIYNEQFF
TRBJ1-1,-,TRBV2,CASTDSLNTEAFF
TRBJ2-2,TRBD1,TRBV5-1,CASSAGQGNTGELFF
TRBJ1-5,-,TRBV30,CAWSVRGQPQHF
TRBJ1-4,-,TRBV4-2,CASSRGRENGYVFF
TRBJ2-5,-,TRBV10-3,CAITDGAQETQYF
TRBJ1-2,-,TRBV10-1,CASSERGSLAGYTF
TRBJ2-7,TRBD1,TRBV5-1,CASSPRQGAVYEQYF
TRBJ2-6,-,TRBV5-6,CASSPDRLAGANVLTF
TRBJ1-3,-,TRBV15,CATSRVGGLATNTIYF
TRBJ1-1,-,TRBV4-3,CASSQYVGLEAFF
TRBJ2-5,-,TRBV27,CASSEGARFQETQYF
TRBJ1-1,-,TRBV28,CASSFGGRTEAFF
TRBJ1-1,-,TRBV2,CASIIRNTEAFF
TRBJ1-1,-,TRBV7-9,CASSFGQGTTEAFF
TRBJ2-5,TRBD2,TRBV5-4,CASSPRPRRGGSQETQYF
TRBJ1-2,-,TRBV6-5,CATLGGYGYTF
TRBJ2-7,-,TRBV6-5,CASSYLYEQYF
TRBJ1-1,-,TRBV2,CASDSYTEAFF
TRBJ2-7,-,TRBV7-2,CASSEQYEQYF
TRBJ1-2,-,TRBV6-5,CASSSGAPLGYTF
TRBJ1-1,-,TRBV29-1,CSPASGPEAFF
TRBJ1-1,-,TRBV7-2,CASSAVPRSMNTEAFF
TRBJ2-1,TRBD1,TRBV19,CASTIRDRALEQFF
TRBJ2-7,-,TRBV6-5,CASRPTENTYEQYF
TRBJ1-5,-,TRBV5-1,CASSSDSAEYSNQPQHF
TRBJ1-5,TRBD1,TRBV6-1,CASVDRGVRNQPQHF
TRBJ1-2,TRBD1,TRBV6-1,CASVKDRERLYGYTF
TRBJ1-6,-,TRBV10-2,CAVRVRGGDSPLHF
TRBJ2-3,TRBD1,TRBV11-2,CASSLQGGTDTQYF
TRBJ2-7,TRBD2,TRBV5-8,CARQDRRAGDEQYF
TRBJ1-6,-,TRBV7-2,CASSFGGTVAYNSPLHF
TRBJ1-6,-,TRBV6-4,CASSGRITGGNSPLHF
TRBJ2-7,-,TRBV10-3,CAISEALYEQYF
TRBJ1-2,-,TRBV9,CASSVAMTEDYGYTF
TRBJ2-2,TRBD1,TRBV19,CASSATGGSTGELFF
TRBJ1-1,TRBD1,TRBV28,CASSLTRQGRNEAFF